These 8 T cell receptor beta chains were all obtained from the same sample, sequenced in a study of identifying expanded T cells in peripheral blood. Profiled with immunoSEQ multiplex PCR; TCRdb holds only in-frame clones, not every one. This sample has about 83,000 clones, with 89% found just once. Sequencing used blood. These TCRs come from a person aged 18 to 69 in good health.

V usage is TRBV5-4 and J usage is TRBJ1-3; D is possibly TRBD1 (5 bases). The V gene lost 7 bases and the J gene lost 4 bases, with 12 bases spanning the gap. CDR1 is SGHNT, CDR2 YYREEE, per germline (reference sequence). The CDR3 totals 13 residues. The CDR3 reads CASGTQGGNTIYF. In DNA form, the CDR3 reads TGTGCCAGCGGGACTCAGGGAGGAAACACCATATATTTT.

V is TRBV2 and J is TRBJ2-3, with TRBD2 identical over 7 bases. CDR3 size: 13 residues. Germline loops: CDR1 SNHLY, CDR2 FYNNEI. V trimming: 8 bases; J trimming: 0 bases; junction bases outside the gene matches: 2. The CDR3 loop reads CASVGGSTDTQYF. The CDR3 coding sequence is TGTGCCAGCGTCGGGGGGAGCACAGATACGCAGTATTTT.

The rearrangement links TRBV28 to TRBJ1-5, with 9 bases fitting TRBD1. Germline CDR1 and CDR2: MDHEN and SYDVKM. The CDR3 is made up of 15 amino acids. The V segment lost 4 bases and the J segment 7 bases; nucleotides outside the gene matches: 8. This CDR3 reads CASSSPGQGWQPQHF. For the CDR3, the DNA is TGTGCCAGCAGTTCTCCCGGACAGGGGTGGCAGCCCCAGCATTTT.

This chain joins TRBV9 and TRBJ2-7; TRBD1 is a possible D gene (5 bases). In germline, CDR1 is SGDLS, CDR2 YYNGEE. Between the trimmed V and J ends, which lost 7 bases and 6 bases, there was a span of 11 bases. CDR3 length: 11 amino acids. This CDR3 is CASGLGREQYF. The CDR3 DNA is TGTGCCAGCGGCTTGGGGCGCGAGCAGTACTTC.

The rearrangement links TRBV4-2 to TRBJ1-1; tentative D call: TRBD1 (5 bases). Germline V gives CDR1 LGHNA, CDR2 YNFKEQ. The CDR3 covers 15 residues. V lost 0 bases and J 1 base, leaving 9 bases between the germline ends. The chain's CDR3 is CASSQEVQGNTEAFF. The CDR3 DNA follows: TGTGCCAGCAGCCAAGAAGTTCAGGGGAACACTGAAGCTTTCTTT.

This clone was seen just once. This chain joins TRBV11-2 and TRBJ2-1; D ambiguous. Germline assignment: CDR1 SGHAT and CDR2 FQNNGV. With 2 bases removed from V and 3 bases from J, the gap between germline ends came to 14 bases. This CDR3 has 16 residues. The CDR3 protein is CASSLLVGNLYNEQFF. In DNA form, the CDR3 reads TGTGCCAGCAGCTTATTGGTAGGGAACCTCTACAATGAGCAGTTCTTC. Together with reference TRBV11-2 and TRBJ2-1, the CDR3 gives the full variable domain: EAGVAQSPRYKIIEKRQSVAFWCNPISGHATLYWYQQILGQGPKLLIQFQNNGVVDDSQLPKDRFSAERLKGVDSTLKIQPAKLEDSAVYLCASSLLVGNLYNEQFFGPGTRLTVL.

J is TRBJ2-7 and V is TRBV5-1; 8 nucleotides agree with TRBD1. CDR3 length: 15 residues. The germline CDR1 and CDR2 sequences are SGHRS and YFSETQ. V shed 3 bases and J 9 bases; nucleotides not matched to a gene: 14. The DNA for the CDR3 is TGCGCCAGCAGCTACACCGCCGGACAGGGAGGTGGGCAGTACTTC. It yields the protein CASSYTAGQGGGQYF. The variable domain in full, completed from reference TRBV5-1 and TRBJ2-7, reads KAGVTQTPRYLIKTRGQQVTLSCSPISGHRSVSWYQQTPGQGLQFLFEYFSETQRNKGNFPGRFSGRQFSNSRSEMNVSTLELGDSALYLCASSYTAGQGGGQYFGPGTRLTVT.

This chain uses TRBV25-1 with TRBJ1-1; possibly TRBD1 for D (6 bases). Trimming cost V 1 base and J 2 bases, with 14 bases left between them. The CDR3 totals 16 residues. CDR1 MGHDK and CDR2 SYGVNS come from the germline V gene. CDR3: CASSELSGRGNTEAFF. Written as DNA, the CDR3 is TGTGCCAGCAGTGAATTGTCGGGCAGGGGAAACACTGAAGCTTTCTTT.